Below, 15 T cell receptor beta chains from the same sample are listed, as sequenced in a study of response to subunit inactivated influenza vaccine. TCRdb reprocessed the RT-PCR reads with MiXCR, giving one entry per CDR3 protein. The table includes roughly 570,000 distinct CDR3 sequences, 10% to 15% detected once. The specimen comprised PBMCs from blood, sampled more than 35 days after vaccination. The receptors shown here come from a man between 45 and 60 years old who received an inactivated influenza vaccine.

This clonotype was seen a few times. The CDR3 nucleotides are TGTGCCAGCAGTTACCGACAGGGGGTTGGCCACGAGCAGTACTTC. It translates to CASSYRQGVGHEQYF. This chain uses TRBV6-5 with TRBJ2-7; 9 bases are a match to TRBD1. The V and J ends lost 2 bases and 5 bases, in that order; junction bases with no gene match: 7. Per germline, CDR1 MNHEY and CDR2 SVGAGI. This CDR3 is built from 15 residues.

J is TRBJ2-2 and V is TRBV28; D gene ambiguous. The CDR3 is 15 residues long. Trimming removed 1 base at V and 7 bases at J, with 13 bases between. CDR1 and CDR2 from the germline V gene are MDHEN and SYDVKM. The DNA for the CDR3 is TGTGCCAGCAGTTTATCCGGACGCACCGTCGGGGAGCTGTTTTTT. Amino acid sequence: CASSLSGRTVGELFF.

This rearrangement joins TRBV5-1 to TRBJ2-1; 13 bases are a match to TRBD2. From germline, CDR1 is SGHRS and CDR2 YFSETQ. The CDR3 covers 17 residues. V lost 0 bases and J lost 8; bases outside the gene matches: 8. CDR3 nucleotides: TGCGCCAGCAGCTTGGAGGCCCGGACTAGCGGGGGCCATGAGCAGTTCTTC. Protein sequence: CASSLEARTSGGHEQFF.

The gene calls are TRBV5-1 and TRBJ2-5, with TRBD2 identical over 8 bases. This CDR3 spans 18 amino acids. With V trimmed by 0 bases and J by 2 bases, 12 bases remained unmatched. Germline CDR1 is SGHRS and CDR2 is YFSETQ. CDR3 DNA: TGCGCCAGCAGCTTGGGGACTCCTAGCGGGTTCGGGCAAGAGACCCAGTACTTC. Translation gives CASSLGTPSGFGQETQYF.

The chain has TRBV2 and TRBJ2-7; 8 bases match TRBD1. Germline V gives CDR1 SNHLY, CDR2 FYNNEI. Trimming at V came to 8 bases and at J to 5 bases, leaving 5 bases not matched to a gene. This CDR3 has 12 residues. CDR3 protein: CASEGTGDEQYF. In DNA form, the CDR3 reads TGTGCCAGCGAGGGGACAGGCGACGAGCAGTACTTC.

The chain is built from TRBV20-1 and TRBJ2-1; D is unresolved. The germline V and J ends were trimmed by 3 bases and 3 bases, with 15 bases remaining between them. The CDR3 totals 15 residues. CDR1 is DFQATT, CDR2 SNEGSKA, per germline (reference sequence). The CDR3 protein is CSASPPIRSYNEQFF. The DNA for the CDR3 is TGCAGTGCTAGCCCACCCATTAGGAGCTACAATGAGCAGTTCTTC.

This clonotype showed up many times. The DNA for the CDR3 is TGCGCCAGCAGCCCCAGATGGGACATCCGGGGCACAGATACGCAGTATTTT. Translating gives CASSPRWDIRGTDTQYF. The chain is built from TRBV4-3 and TRBJ2-3, with D perhaps matching TRBD1 (6 bases). The CDR3 runs 17 residues. The ends were cut back, 4 bases at V and 1 base at J, with 18 bases in the middle. The germline V gene has CDR1 LGHNA and CDR2 YSLEER.

V usage is TRBV12-5 and J usage is TRBJ2-5; D perhaps matches TRBD2 (6 bases). The V gene's germline CDR1 is LGHNT and CDR2 FRNRAP. The V end was cut by 5 bases, the J end by 5 bases, with 12 bases between. The CDR3 extends over 13 amino acids. The DNA of the CDR3 is TGTGCTAGTGGTCCCGGGACTTGGGAGACCCAGTACTTC. Its translation: CASGPGTWETQYF.

This clonotype was detected a few times. The rearrangement links TRBV7-2 to TRBJ2-1; a weak D match, TRBD1 (7 bases). The ends were cut back, 5 bases at V and 7 bases at J, with 21 bases in the middle. The CDR3 is made up of 16 amino acids. The germline V gene has CDR1 SGHTA and CDR2 FQGNSA. The CDR3 coding sequence is TGTGCCAGCAGCCGCCGTGCGGGACAGAGGCGGAATGAGCAGTTCTTC. Translated, it gives CASSRRAGQRRNEQFF.

The V call is TRBV3-1, the J call TRBJ2-1; 8 nucleotides match TRBD2. The junction had 4 bases not matched to a gene; V was cut back by 3 bases and J by 9 bases. This CDR3 comprises 13 residues. The germline V gene encodes CDR1 LGHDT and CDR2 YNNKEL (reference sequence). CDR3 loop: CASSHRGGIEQFF. CDR3 coding DNA: TGTGCCAGCAGCCATCGGGGGGGGATTGAGCAGTTCTTC.

This clonotype was seen at least ten times. The gene calls are TRBV20-1 and TRBJ2-7, with D hard to call. Between the trimmed V and J ends, which lost 3 bases and 3 bases, there was a span of 3 bases. Germline lookup yields CDR1 DFQATT and CDR2 SNEGSKA (reference sequence). This CDR3 has 10 residues. The chain's CDR3 is CSARDYEQYF. The CDR3 nucleotides read TGCAGTGCTAGGGACTACGAGCAGTACTTC.

This chain joins TRBV7-2 and TRBJ2-3; the D is unclear. Trimming cost V 3 bases and J 0 bases, with 7 bases left between them. The CDR3 is 14 residues long. Germline CDR1 is SGHTA and CDR2 is FQGNSA. CDR3 protein: CASSFQRSTDTQYF. CDR3 sequence (DNA): TGTGCCAGCAGCTTTCAACGGAGCACAGATACGCAGTATTTT.

This clonotype was recorded many times. This chain uses TRBV5-1 with TRBJ2-7; 7 nucleotides line up with TRBD1. The ends lost 2 bases at V and 3 bases at J; junction bases unmatched: 2. Germline lookup yields CDR1 SGHRS and CDR2 YFSETQ. This CDR3 is built from 13 residues. CDR3 region: CASSFDRDYEQYF. The CDR3 DNA sequence: TGCGCCAGCAGCTTTGACAGGGACTACGAGCAGTACTTC.

The chain combines TRBV29-1 with TRBJ1-2; the match to TRBD1 covers 8 bases. J was trimmed by 8 bases and V by 4 bases; bases with no gene match: 6. CDR3 length equals 12 residues. The germline V gene has CDR1 SQVTM and CDR2 ANQGSEA. CDR3 sequence: CSVGDRGNGYTF. In DNA, the CDR3 is TGCAGCGTTGGCGACAGGGGTAACGGCTACACCTTC.

This clonotype was recorded a few times. CDR3: CASSLISGKQPQHF. CDR3 nucleotide sequence: TGTGCCAGCAGCTTAATCTCGGGAAAACAGCCCCAGCATTTT. The gene calls are TRBV7-2 and TRBJ1-5; D remains ambiguous. V lost 2 bases and J 7 bases, leaving 12 bases between the germline ends. The CDR3 runs 14 residues. Germline V lookup: CDR1 SGHTA, CDR2 FQGNSA.